Below, one T cell receptor (beta chain) is given with its context. The sample comes from a study of early T cells in non-severe SARS-CoV-2 infection. Unique molecular identifier tags were affixed to discrete cDNA molecules. TCRdb recomputed calls from the 5' RACE reads with MiXCR, one row per CDR3 protein. This table holds 100,000 to 150,000 distinct CDR3 sequences, 15% found once. V lost 5 bases, J lost 9 bases, and 8 bases lay in between. The CDR3 spans 11 residues. The chain is built from TRBV12-3 or TRBV12-4 and TRBJ1-5; D might be TRBD1 (6 bases). The sample consisted of whole blood. This receptor was taken from an adult who was a healthcare worker with PCR-confirmed SARS-CoV-2 infection or an uninfected control (not recorded which). CDR3 DNA sequence: TGTGCCAGCAGTACAGGGATGCCCCAGCATTTT. Protein sequence: CASSTGMPQHF.